The 28 T cell receptor beta chains below all came from one sample that was sequenced in a study of T cell repertoires in cytomegalovirus infection. One entry per CDR3 protein, called by TCRdb with MiXCR from the reads. The sample carries some 800,000 distinct CDR3 sequences, about 31% recorded once. Their antigens remain unidentified. The starting material was cultured CD8+ T cells from PBMCs, obtained from culture after CMV antigen stimulation. These receptors were taken from a human donor in good health (CMV status not recorded). Some clones in this sample may be carry-over from other donors' samples.

The chain links TRBV4-3 to TRBJ2-1, with D unclear. Germline V gives CDR1 LGHNA, CDR2 YSLEER. This CDR3 comprises 15 residues. V shed 4 bases and J shed 4 bases, with 14 bases lying between them. Written as DNA, the CDR3 is TGCGCCAGCAGCCGCAGTAGTACCGCTTACAATGAGCAGTTCTTC. It yields the protein CASSRSSTAYNEQFF.

The rearrangement links TRBV6-2 or TRBV6-3 to TRBJ2-2, with 9 bases fitting TRBD1. With 5 bases clipped from V and 5 bases from J, the junction kept 6 bases outside the gene matches. The CDR3 runs 15 residues. Germline lookup yields CDR1 MNHEY and CDR2 SVGEGT. The chain's CDR3 is CASSRDRGRTGELFF. The CDR3, as DNA: TGTGCCAGCAGTCGCGACAGGGGGAGGACCGGGGAGCTGTTTTTT.

In its sample, this clonotype was seen a few times. This sequence joins TRBV4-2 and TRBJ2-7; D is unclear. V lost 0 bases to trimming and J lost 1 base, with 10 bases between them. Germline V gene data show CDR1 as LGHNA and CDR2 as YNFKEQ. The CDR3 covers 15 residues. As DNA, the CDR3 is TGTGCCAGCAGCCAAGAAACCTTTGGGTCCTACGAGCAGTACTTC. Amino acids: CASSQETFGSYEQYF.

V and J are TRBV11-3 and TRBJ2-2; 7 bases match TRBD1. Per germline, CDR1 SGHNT and CDR2 YENEEA. The trim removed 5 bases at V and 1 base at J, leaving 7 bases unmatched. The CDR3 is 16 amino acids. DNA for the CDR3: TGTGCCAGCAGCCCCAGGACAGGAAAGAACACCGGGGAGCTGTTTTTT. Translation: CASSPRTGKNTGELFF.

The rearrangement joins TRBV7-9 to TRBJ2-5, with D unresolved. CDR1 SEHNR and CDR2 FQNEAQ come from the germline V gene (reference sequence). Trimming shortened V by 5 bases and J by 0 bases, and 19 bases separated the two germline ends. The CDR3 contains 17 residues. The CDR3 coding sequence is TGTGCCAGCAGCCCAACGCTGATCCGACACGACCAAGAGACCCAGTACTTC. Translating gives CASSPTLIRHDQETQYF.

CDR3: CATGQGANTEAFF. In nucleotides, the CDR3 is TGTGCCACCGGACAGGGGGCGAACACTGAAGCTTTCTTT. The genes are TRBV2 and TRBJ1-1; 11 bases agree with TRBD1. CDR3 length: 13 amino acids. CDR1 and CDR2 from the germline V gene are SNHLY and FYNNEI. V lost 10 bases to trimming and J lost 1 base; unmatched junction nucleotides: 2. Supplemented by reference TRBV2 and TRBJ1-1, the full variable domain reads EPEVTQTPSHQVTQMGQEVILRCVPISNHLYFYWYRQILGQKVEFLVSFYNNEISEKSEIFDDQFSVERPDGSNFTLKIRSTKLEDSAMYFCATGQGANTEAFFGQGTRLTVV.

The chain combines TRBV15 with TRBJ2-2; D unresolved. The CDR3 extends over 16 amino acids. V shed 0 bases and J shed 2 bases, with 10 bases lying between them. CDR1 and CDR2 (germline): LNHNV, YYDKDF (reference sequence). CDR3 amino acids: CATSRDRSPNTGELFF. In DNA form, the CDR3 reads TGTGCCACCAGCAGAGATCGGTCACCTAACACCGGGGAGCTGTTTTTT.

This clonotype was counted ten times or more. The rearrangement uses TRBV7-8 and TRBJ1-5; D remains ambiguous. V was clipped by 0 bases and J by 6 bases, with 9 bases between them. The CDR3 covers 14 residues. CDR1 and CDR2 from the germline V gene are SGHVS and FQNEAQ. The CDR3 nucleotides are TGTGCCAGCAGCTTAGCAGGGTTTGCTCAGCCCCAGCATTTT. Translation: CASSLAGFAQPQHF.

This clonotype was counted at least ten times. The J gene is TRBJ1-4, the V gene TRBV4-1; 7 bases agree with TRBD1. V gave up 2 bases and J gave up 7 bases; unmatched junction bases: 4. Germline lookup yields CDR1 MGHRA and CDR2 YSYEKL. The CDR3 has 14 amino acids. Written as DNA, the CDR3 is TGCGCCAGCAGCCAAAGACAGGGAAGTGAAAAACTGTTTTTT. Translated: CASSQRQGSEKLFF.

This clonotype was found a few times. The rearrangement joins TRBV9 to TRBJ2-3, with D maybe TRBD1 (5 bases). CDR1 is SGDLS and CDR2 is YYNGEE in the germline V gene. Trimming stripped 1 base from V and 2 bases from J, with 17 bases between. The CDR3 consists of 17 residues. CDR3 nucleotide sequence: TGTGCCAGCAGCGTACCACAAAAGGGGCGGCCCACAGATACGCAGTATTTT. Encoded protein: CASSVPQKGRPTDTQYF.

This clonotype was counted many times. This rearrangement joins TRBV7-2 to TRBJ2-7; D uncertain. Trimming shortened V by 5 bases and J by 4 bases, and 9 bases separated the two germline ends. Germline V gives CDR1 SGHTA, CDR2 FQGNSA. The CDR3 sequence is 12 residues long. As DNA, the CDR3 is TGTGCCAGCAGCCCTGAGATTTACGAGCAGTACTTC. As protein: CASSPEIYEQYF.

This clonotype was detected only a few times. This sequence joins TRBV5-6 and TRBJ2-7, with TRBD2 matching 8 bases. CDR3 size: 14 residues. Germline lookup yields CDR1 SGHDT and CDR2 YYEEEE. V lost 4 bases to trimming and J lost 5 bases; unmatched junction nucleotides: 8. The DNA for the CDR3 is TGTGCCAGCAGCGCGGGGGGCGCGTTCCACGAGCAGTACTTC. Residues: CASSAGGAFHEQYF.

This clonotype was found many times. The chain recombines TRBV4-2 with TRBJ2-2; 12 nucleotides agree with TRBD2. J lost 7 bases, V lost 4 bases, and 10 bases had no gene match. This CDR3 region has 17 residues. Germline CDR1 is LGHNA and CDR2 is YNFKEQ. CDR3 residues: CASSPHASGGAIGELFF. CDR3 sequence (DNA): TGTGCCAGCAGCCCCCATGCTAGCGGGGGGGCAATCGGGGAGCTGTTTTTT.

This clonotype has at least ten counts. This chain connects TRBV6-1 to TRBJ2-5; D is unresolved. CDR3 size: 13 residues. The V gene's germline CDR1 is MNHNS and CDR2 SASEGT. Trimming cost V 5 bases and J 6 bases, with 13 bases left between them. CDR3 amino acids: CASSSTVSKTQYF. DNA for the CDR3: TGTGCCAGCAGTTCGACCGTCTCGAAGACCCAGTACTTC.

There are a few counts of this clonotype. The chain has TRBV6-5 and TRBJ2-1, with TRBD2 as a possible D gene (5 bases). Germline V gives CDR1 MNHEY, CDR2 SVGAGI. The V gene lost 0 bases and the J gene lost 6 bases, with 18 bases spanning the gap. There are 17 residues in the CDR3. The chain's CDR3 is CASSYSLRVEEINEQFF. The CDR3 nucleotides are TGTGCCAGCAGTTACTCGTTGAGGGTAGAAGAAATCAATGAGCAGTTCTTC.

This clonotype has just a few counts. The chain joins TRBV6-5 to TRBJ1-1; TRBD1 matches at 8 bases. The junction had 4 bases not matched to a gene; V was cut back by 1 base and J by 3 bases. The CDR3 runs 15 residues. The germline CDR1 and CDR2 sequences are MNHEY and SVGAGI. CDR3 amino acids: CASSYWQGADTEAFF. The DNA for the CDR3 is TGTGCCAGCAGTTACTGGCAGGGGGCGGACACTGAAGCTTTCTTT.

V gene TRBV5-5 combines with J gene TRBJ2-1; D possibly corresponds to TRBD2 (5 bases). The CDR3 contains 15 residues. Trimming removed 4 bases from V and 6 bases from J, with 17 bases in between. Germline lookup yields CDR1 SGHKS and CDR2 YYEKEE (reference sequence). The DNA for the CDR3 is TGTGCCAGCAGCCTGGACCTCGGGAAGGGCAATGAGCAGTTCTTC. This encodes CASSLDLGKGNEQFF.

This clonotype is a singleton in its sample. The chain combines TRBV7-3 with TRBJ2-1; possibly TRBD2 for D (7 bases). Germline CDR1 reads SGHTA; CDR2 reads FQGTGA. The CDR3 has 15 amino acids. Between the trimmed V and J ends, which lost 0 bases and 7 bases, there was a span of 13 bases. The CDR3 region has the DNA TGTGCCAGCAGCTTAACGGGGGGGGCACAAAATGAGCAGTTCTTC. Translation: CASSLTGGAQNEQFF.

About this clonotype itself: Its ends do not fully match the called genes, so a read error is possible. The CDR3 loop is CVSVGQGANGYTF. Here the CDR3 DNA reads TGTGTCAGTGTGGGACAGGGGGCCAATGGCTACACCTTC. This sequence joins TRBV19 and TRBJ1-2; 12 nucleotides match TRBD1. Germline V CDR1 and CDR2: LNHDA, SQIVND (reference sequence). The CDR3 has 13 amino acids.

The gene calls are TRBV6-5 and TRBJ2-7; 13 positions agree with TRBD2. The V gene's germline CDR1 is MNHEY and CDR2 SVGAGI. The CDR3 totals 17 residues. V was pared by 0 bases and J by 1 base, with 3 bases of the junction left unmatched. CDR3 nucleotides: TGTGCCAGCAGTTACTCTCGGGGACTAGCGGGGTCCTACGAGCAGTACGTC. Encoded protein: CASSYSRGLAGSYEQYV.

There are a few counts of this clonotype. The CDR3, as DNA: TGTGCCATCACCGGGCCCCCGTCCGCATCTGGGGCCAACGTCCTGACTTTC. It encodes CAITGPPSASGANVLTF. The chain recombines TRBV7-8 with TRBJ2-6; D remains unclear. CDR3 length: 17 amino acids. Trimming shortened V by 10 bases and J by 1 base, and 20 bases separated the two germline ends. Germline values: CDR1 SGHVS, CDR2 FQNEAQ.

This clonotype occurred a few times. CDR3 in amino acids: CASSIGGGGLTGELFF. For the CDR3, the DNA is TGTGCCAGCAGCATAGGTGGTGGTGGCCTCACCGGGGAGCTGTTTTTT. This chain connects TRBV11-2 to TRBJ2-2; D is unresolved. Trimming pared 5 bases from V and 4 bases from J, leaving 17 bases between. Germline CDR1 SGHAT, CDR2 FQNNGV. The CDR3 sequence is 16 residues long. Combining the CDR3 with reference TRBV11-2 and TRBJ2-2 gives the whole variable domain EAGVAQSPRYKIIEKRQSVAFWCNPISGHATLYWYQQILGQGPKLLIQFQNNGVVDDSQLPKDRFSAERLKGVDSTLKIQPAKLEDSAVYLCASSIGGGGLTGELFFGEGSRLTVL.

The gene calls are TRBV5-1 and TRBJ2-3, with TRBD2 matching 10 bases. The V and J ends lost 2 bases and 0 bases, in that order; junction bases with no gene match: 6. CDR3 size: 17 residues. Germline assignment: CDR1 SGHRS and CDR2 YFSETQ. CDR3 nucleotide sequence: TGCGCCAGCAGCTTTCCCGGGACTAGCGCCAGCACAGATACGCAGTATTTT. Protein: CASSFPGTSASTDTQYF.

This clonotype was seen a handful of times. The chain uses TRBV7-6 and TRBJ2-7; the match to TRBD1 covers 8 bases. CDR1 SGHVS and CDR2 FNYEAQ come from the germline V gene. Trimming removed 5 bases from V and 9 bases from J; junction bases left unmatched: 9. The CDR3 loop spans 13 amino acids. CDR3 in amino acids: CASSPGQALWQYV. DNA of the CDR3: TGTGCCAGCAGCCCGGGACAGGCCCTATGGCAGTACGTC.

The chain uses TRBV7-9 and TRBJ2-7, with TRBD1 matching over 10 bases. The trim removed 5 bases at V and 5 bases at J, leaving 9 bases unmatched. The CDR3 extends over 15 amino acids. In germline, CDR1 is SEHNR, CDR2 FQNEAQ (reference sequence). CDR3 bases: TGTGCCAGCAGCCTCGCGACAGGGGGCATCGACGAGCAGTACTTC. It encodes CASSLATGGIDEQYF.

This clonotype has a handful of counts. J is TRBJ2-7 and V is TRBV7-6, with D perhaps matching TRBD1 or TRBD2 (5 bases each). The CDR3 is 17 residues long. Trimming removed 2 bases at V and 2 bases at J, with 19 bases between. Germline V gene data show CDR1 as SGHVS and CDR2 as FNYEAQ. CDR3 DNA: TGTGCCAGCAGCTTAACCAACCCCGGGACCTACCCCTACGAGCAGTACTTC. It specifies CASSLTNPGTYPYEQYF.

On this clonotype itself: This could be a read error, since a much larger clone is one nucleotide away. V gene TRBV7-4 combines with J gene TRBJ1-1; D is possibly TRBD1 (6 bases). Per the germline V gene, CDR1 is SGHVT and CDR2 is SQSDAQ. CDR3 length: 13 amino acids. CDR3 nucleotides: TGTGCCAGCAGTCCTACAGGGTACACTGAAGCTTACTTT. Protein product: CASSPTGYTEAYF.

The sample holds a few counts of this clonotype. This sequence joins TRBV2 and TRBJ2-1, with D perhaps matching TRBD2 (6 bases). Trimming stripped 2 bases from V and 9 bases from J, with 11 bases between. Germline-derived CDR1 and CDR2 are SNHLY and FYNNEI. The CDR3 is 13 amino acids. CDR3 sequence reads: CASSETGVPEQFF. DNA of the CDR3: TGTGCCAGCAGTGAAACGGGGGTACCTGAGCAGTTCTTC.